The 29 T cell receptor beta chains in this list originate from one sample, sequenced in a study of early T cells in non-severe SARS-CoV-2 infection. TCRdb recomputed calls from the 5' RACE reads with MiXCR, one row per CDR3 protein. The sample carries under 50,000 distinct CDR3 sequences, 5.6% recorded once. Sequenced: whole blood. All receptors derive from an adult who was a healthcare worker with PCR-confirmed SARS-CoV-2 infection or an uninfected control (not recorded which).

This clonotype was recorded many times. The rearrangement joins TRBV4-2 to TRBJ2-1; D is undetermined. Per germline, CDR1 LGHNA and CDR2 YNFKEQ. Trimming cost V 4 bases and J 6 bases, with 10 bases left between them. The CDR3 runs to 13 residues. In DNA form, the CDR3 reads TGTGCCAGCAGCCCCCCCGGGCGCAATGAGCAGTTCTTC. It is translated as CASSPPGRNEQFF.

This clonotype has at least ten counts. V is TRBV3-1 and J is TRBJ1-6, with 8 nucleotides matching TRBD1. V gave up 0 bases and J gave up 10 bases; unmatched junction bases: 11. This CDR3 comprises 17 residues. Per the germline V gene, CDR1 is LGHDT and CDR2 is YNNKEL (reference sequence). In DNA form, the CDR3 reads TGTGCCAGCAGCCAAGAATCTACCAGGGGGCCAGAGTCACCCCTCCACTTT. Its translation: CASSQESTRGPESPLHF.

A few counts support this clonotype. This chain links TRBV7-2 with TRBJ2-7; the D gene is possibly TRBD2 (6 bases). Trimming took 5 bases from V and 6 from J, leaving 23 bases between them. This CDR3 has 16 residues. Germline V gives CDR1 SGHTA, CDR2 FQGNSA. For the CDR3, the DNA is TGTGCCAGCAGCCGCACCGGGGGACGTGGGACTGCCGAGCAGTACTTC. Translating gives CASSRTGGRGTAEQYF.

In its sample, this clonotype was seen many times. The chain carries TRBV19 and TRBJ1-5; 9 bases line up with TRBD1. V shed 7 bases, J shed 4 bases, and the junction held 8 bases outside the gene matches. CDR1 LNHDA and CDR2 SQIVND come from the germline V gene (reference sequence). The CDR3 has 15 residues. The CDR3 loop reads CASKFRDRENQPQHF. CDR3 DNA sequence: TGTGCCAGTAAGTTCCGGGACAGGGAAAATCAGCCCCAGCATTTT. The whole variable domain, remainder taken from reference TRBV19 and TRBJ1-5, is DGGITQSPKYLFRKEGQNVTLSCEQNLNHDAMYWYRQDPGQGLRLIYYSQIVNDFQKGDIAEGYSVSREKKESFPLTVTSAQKNPTAFYLCASKFRDRENQPQHFGDGTRLSIL.

This clonotype has a count of ten or more. This rearrangement joins TRBV27 to TRBJ1-5, with D perhaps TRBD1 (5 bases). The CDR3 length is 13 residues. Per germline, CDR1 MNHEY and CDR2 SMNVEV (reference sequence). V was cut by 2 bases and J by 6 bases, with 8 bases left in between. The CDR3 DNA sequence: TGTGCCAGCAGTTTACAGGGATTTCAGCCCCAGCATTTT. Protein sequence: CASSLQGFQPQHF.

This clonotype was observed many times. The chain combines TRBV6-5 with TRBJ2-7; D perhaps matches TRBD1 (6 bases). CDR3 length: 15 residues. Looked up from germline, CDR1 is MNHEY and CDR2 is SVGAGI. V lost 6 bases, J lost 7 bases, and 22 bases lay in between. CDR3 loop: CASSRTGQGYGEQYF. The CDR3 DNA is TGTGCCAGCAGCCGAACGGGACAAGGGTACGGGGAGCAGTACTTC.

This clonotype has at least ten counts. The CDR3 nucleotides read TGTGCCAGCAGTTTCGACAGGGGGCCGAGAGATACGCAGTATTTT. Protein sequence: CASSFDRGPRDTQYF. The gene calls are TRBV5-4 and TRBJ2-3; 10 bases line up with TRBD1. Germline CDR1 SGHNT, CDR2 YYREEE (reference sequence). V was pared by 5 bases and J by 5 bases, with 8 bases of the junction left unmatched. The CDR3 contains 15 residues. Full variable domain (remainder filled in from reference TRBV5-4 and TRBJ2-3): ETGVTQSPTHLIKTRGQQVTLRCSSQSGHNTVSWYQQALGQGPQFIFQYYREEENGRGNFPPRFSGLQFPNYSSELNVNALELDDSALYLCASSFDRGPRDTQYFGPGTRLTVL.

This clonotype was seen repeatedly, ten times or more. The V and J genes are TRBV7-2 and TRBJ2-2; TRBD2 matches 10 bases. The V gene's germline CDR1 is SGHTA and CDR2 FQGNSA. The CDR3 contains 15 residues. J gave up 4 bases and V 2 bases, and 1 base lay outside the gene matches. Written as DNA, the CDR3 is TGTGCCAGCAGCTTATTAGCGGGGGGCACCGGGGAGCTGTTTTTT. Its translation is CASSLLAGGTGELFF. Looking up the rest from reference TRBV7-2 and TRBJ2-2 gives the full variable domain: GAGVSQSPSNKVTEKGKDVELRCDPISGHTALYWYRQSLGQGLEFLIYFQGNSAPDKSGLPSDRFSAERTGGSVSTLTIQRTQQEDSAVYLCASSLLAGGTGELFFGEGSRLTVL.

This clonotype has ten or more counts. The rearrangement joins TRBV6-6 to TRBJ2-7; D remains ambiguous. Germline V lookup: CDR1 MNHNY, CDR2 SVGAGI (reference sequence). The CDR3 is made up of 14 amino acids. V lost 2 bases and J 0 bases, leaving 8 bases between the germline ends. CDR3 region: CASSYPDISYEQYF. As DNA, the CDR3 is TGTGCCAGCAGTTACCCGGATATCTCCTACGAGCAGTACTTC.

This clonotype was detected a few times. The rearrangement links TRBV12-3 or TRBV12-4 to TRBJ1-6; D gene ambiguous. The V end was cut by 2 bases, the J end by 0 bases, with 11 bases between. This CDR3 comprises 17 residues. The CDR3 bases are TGTGCCAGCAGTTTATCGAACACATACTCCTATAATTCACCCCTCCACTTT. Protein product: CASSLSNTYSYNSPLHF.

In this sample, this clonotype turned up many times. J is TRBJ1-1 and V is TRBV7-9, with TRBD1 matching 9 bases. The trim removed 5 bases at V and 6 bases at J, leaving 7 bases unmatched. The CDR3 has 14 amino acids. From germline, CDR1 is SEHNR and CDR2 FQNEAQ (reference sequence). CDR3 sequence (DNA): TGTGCCAGCAGCGTAAACAGGGGGCAAGCTGAAGCTTTCTTT. Translation gives CASSVNRGQAEAFF.

The chain is built from TRBV10-3 and TRBJ2-7; TRBD2 matches at 8 bases. The ends lost 6 bases at V and 4 bases at J; junction bases unmatched: 11. Germline-derived CDR1 and CDR2 are ENHRY and SYGVKD. The CDR3 has 15 residues. This CDR3 is CAISTSSGGGYEQYF. The CDR3 DNA follows: TGTGCCATCAGCACGTCGTCTGGCGGGGGGTACGAGCAGTACTTC.

This clonotype was counted ten times or more. The rearrangement joins TRBV7-3 to TRBJ2-3; D unclear. Germline V gene lookup returns CDR1 SGHTA and CDR2 FQGTGA. The CDR3 covers 13 residues. V was shortened by 6 bases and J by 2 bases, with 9 bases between the two germline ends. The CDR3 DNA reads TGTGCCAGCAGTCAAATGGTCACAGATACGCAGTATTTT. This codes for CASSQMVTDTQYF.

In its sample, this clonotype was seen many times. The V and J genes are TRBV11-2 and TRBJ2-4; a possible D gene is TRBD2 (6 bases). The CDR3 is 14 residues long. Germline CDR1 SGHAT, CDR2 FQNNGV. The V and J ends lost 0 bases and 7 bases respectively, with 10 bases between them. DNA for the CDR3: TGTGCCAGCAGCTTAGATTGGGCGGGGAACATTCAGTACTTC. Encoded protein: CASSLDWAGNIQYF.

Only a few counts were recorded for this clonotype. The rearrangement links TRBV3-1 to TRBJ2-4, with a weak D call TRBD1 (6 bases). Germline lookup yields CDR1 LGHDT and CDR2 YNNKEL (reference sequence). With 6 bases removed from V and 1 base from J, the gap between germline ends came to 13 bases. The length of the CDR3 is 15 residues. The chain's CDR3 is CASRHQGKAKNIQYF. The DNA of the CDR3 is TGTGCCAGCAGACATCAGGGGAAGGCCAAAAACATTCAGTACTTC.

This clonotype showed up many times. The rearrangement links TRBV24-1 to TRBJ1-5; no definite D call. The CDR3 length is 14 residues. V lost 4 bases and J lost 3, with 9 bases in between. CDR1 is KGHDR, CDR2 SFDVKD, per germline. CDR3 loop: CATSDFGLNQPQHF. The CDR3 region has the DNA TGTGCCACCAGTGACTTCGGCCTCAATCAGCCCCAGCATTTT.

This clonotype was seen a few times. Written as DNA, the CDR3 is TGTGCCTGGAGTCTGGGGAAGGCTGGAAACACCATATATTTT. Translation gives CAWSLGKAGNTIYF. V usage is TRBV30 and J usage is TRBJ1-3; D not certain. The CDR3 is 14 residues long. Germline V gene lookup returns CDR1 GTSNPN and CDR2 SVGIG (reference sequence). Trimming left V 2 bases short and J 2 bases short, with 10 bases between.

This clonotype occurred a few times. The genes are TRBV12-5 and TRBJ1-5; no definite D call. With 3 bases removed from V and 5 bases from J, the gap between germline ends came to 8 bases. The germline V gene has CDR1 LGHNT and CDR2 FRNRAP. The CDR3 covers 13 residues. The CDR3 nucleotides read TGTGCTAGTGGTTTAGGCGCCTATCAGCCCCAGCATTTT. The encoded protein is CASGLGAYQPQHF.

This clonotype came up many times. J is TRBJ1-1 and V is TRBV7-3; TRBD1 is a possible D gene (6 bases). CDR1 is SGHTA and CDR2 is FQGTGA in the germline V gene. The CDR3 has 13 amino acids. Trimming took off 7 bases at V and 3 bases at J, with 12 bases between the two ends. The CDR3, as DNA: TGTGCCAGCACCGCGGGGGGCCACACTGAAGCTTTCTTT. As protein: CASTAGGHTEAFF.

This clonotype was detected a few times. The chain is built from TRBV20-1 and TRBJ2-3; 7 bases fit TRBD2. Trimming removed 3 bases from V and 5 bases from J; junction bases left unmatched: 8. The CDR3 is made up of 14 amino acids. The germline gives CDR1 DFQATT, CDR2 SNEGSKA (reference sequence). Here the CDR3 reads CSASGGSLLDTQYF. DNA for the CDR3: TGCAGTGCTAGCGGCGGGAGCCTCCTAGATACGCAGTATTTT.

This clonotype was seen ten or more times. The chain combines TRBV5-6 with TRBJ1-2; unclear D gene. The CDR3 is made up of 12 amino acids. Germline CDR1 reads SGHDT; CDR2 reads YYEEEE. V lost 2 bases and J lost 6, with 8 bases in between. DNA of the CDR3: TGTGCCAGCAGCTTTGCCGACAATGGCTACACCTTC. Amino acid sequence: CASSFADNGYTF.

This clonotype was seen a few times. The V gene is TRBV4-1, the J gene TRBJ2-6; 8 bases agree with TRBD2. CDR1 and CDR2 (germline): MGHRA, YSYEKL. This CDR3 contains 21 residues. V shed 0 bases and J 0 bases; nucleotides not matched to a gene: 13. The CDR3 DNA follows: TGCGCCAGCAGCCAAGATGTGGTTTCGGCGGGAGGATTCTCTGGGGCCAACGTCCTGACTTTC. As protein: CASSQDVVSAGGFSGANVLTF.

This clonotype was found many times. The gene calls are TRBV18 and TRBJ1-5, with D unclear. CDR3 length: 14 residues. V gave up 2 bases and J gave up 6 bases, with 11 bases separating them. Germline V gene sequence: CDR1 KGHSH, CDR2 LQKENI. CDR3: CASSPIPTGQPQHF. For the CDR3, the DNA is TGTGCCAGCTCACCAATCCCCACGGGTCAGCCCCAGCATTTT. Full variable domain (missing parts from reference TRBV18 and TRBJ1-5): NAGVMQNPRHLVRRRGQEARLRCSPMKGHSHVYWYRQLPEEGLKFMVYLQKENIIDESGMPKERFSAEFPKEGPSILRIQQVVRGDSAAYFCASSPIPTGQPQHFGDGTRLSIL.

A few counts support this clonotype. The J gene is TRBJ2-7, the V gene TRBV12-3 or TRBV12-4; possibly TRBD2 for D (6 bases). The CDR3 runs to 14 residues. Trimming took off 4 bases at V and 1 base at J, with 11 bases between the two ends. CDR3 bases: TGTGCCAGCAGTTCGCAGGAGGGATCCTACGAGCAGTACTTC. This codes for CASSSQEGSYEQYF.

The J gene is TRBJ2-1, the V gene TRBV5-1; weak D call: TRBD1 (6 bases). Trimming cost V 0 bases and J 6 bases, with 19 bases left between them. This CDR3 contains 17 residues. Germline V gene sequence: CDR1 SGHRS, CDR2 YFSETQ. CDR3 nucleotide sequence: TGCGCCAGCAGCTTGGCCCTTACGACAGGCGTGGGCAATGAGCAGTTCTTC. Its translation: CASSLALTTGVGNEQFF.

The V gene is TRBV4-2, the J gene TRBJ2-3; D gene ambiguous. Germline lookup yields CDR1 LGHNA and CDR2 YNFKEQ. The V and J ends lost 0 bases and 2 bases respectively, with 6 bases between them. The length of the CDR3 is 14 residues. CDR3 DNA: TGTGCCAGCAGCCAAGATTCGCACACAGATACGCAGTATTTT. This translates into CASSQDSHTDTQYF.

This clonotype was counted many times. The rearrangement uses TRBV20-1 and TRBJ2-5; TRBD1 agrees at 8 bases. There are 13 residues in the CDR3. V was pared by 5 bases and J by 6 bases, with 8 bases of the junction left unmatched. Germline loops: CDR1 DFQATT, CDR2 SNEGSKA (reference sequence). The CDR3 sequence is CSALAGGGKTQYF. The CDR3 DNA sequence: TGCAGTGCTCTTGCAGGGGGCGGCAAGACCCAGTACTTC.

There are many counts of this clonotype. The rearrangement links TRBV5-1 to TRBJ2-3; D is unclear. The germline V gene has CDR1 SGHRS and CDR2 YFSETQ. The germline V and J ends were trimmed by 1 base and 4 bases, with 16 bases remaining between them. The CDR3 loop spans 16 amino acids. The CDR3 nucleotides read TGCGCCAGCAGCTTGATCTCGGTGAGGTTATCAGATACGCAGTATTTT. Amino acids: CASSLISVRLSDTQYF. Filled out from reference TRBV5-1 and TRBJ2-3, the complete variable domain reads KAGVTQTPRYLIKTRGQQVTLSCSPISGHRSVSWYQQTPGQGLQFLFEYFSETQRNKGNFPGRFSGRQFSNSRSEMNVSTLELGDSALYLCASSLISVRLSDTQYFGPGTRLTVL.

As for this clonotype: A much larger clone lies one base from this, so it may be a read error. The chain joins TRBV19 to TRBJ2-1; D is uncertain. The CDR3 runs 14 residues. V was pared by 4 bases and J by 8 bases, with 15 bases between. Per the germline V gene, CDR1 is LNHDA and CDR2 is SQIVND (reference sequence). The CDR3 region is CASSRTPRHYEQFF. The CDR3 DNA reads TGTGCCAGTAGTAGAACTCCCCGGCACTATGAGCAGTTCTTC.